This is a list of T cell receptor beta chains from one sample in a study of CD8+ T cells in alopecia areata. Only in-frame clones appear in the TCRdb table, and some are missing; sequencing was by immunoSEQ multiplex PCR. Of some 180,000 clones in the sample, approximately 49% were seen once. The material was CD8+ T cells sorted from blood, obtained at week 52, from a patient treated with tofacitinib. These receptors were taken from a human donor with alopecia areata. Each CDR3 is given with its conserved first and last residue.

V gene,J gene,CDR3 protein
TRBV14,TRBJ2-7,CASSRDFGYEQYF
TRBV9,TRBJ2-6,CASSASAGPSSGANVLTF
TRBV5-1,TRBJ2-1,CASSLKRDSSYNEQFF
TRBV5-6,TRBJ2-7,CASSLGGDYEQYF
TRBV7-9,TRBJ1-5,CASSVDSIQPQHF
TRBV7-2,TRBJ2-7,CASSRPLGTVEQYF
TRBV9,TRBJ2-2,CASSFYGTGAFPGELFF
TRBV7-9,TRBJ1-1,CASTLGTENTEAFF
TRBV7-8,TRBJ1-5,CASSLANQPQHF
TRBV5-6,TRBJ1-5,CASSVRQGRYSNQPQHF
TRBV2,TRBJ1-2,CASTELRPGDYYGYTF
TRBV25-1,TRBJ1-5,CASSEWQWGGNQPQHF
TRBV5-1,TRBJ2-5,CASSPLAGGETQYF
TRBV29-1,TRBJ1-2,CSVASSGGHYGYTF
TRBV7-3,TRBJ1-1,CASSLPDRWVRKENTEAFF
TRBV5-6,TRBJ1-1,CASSLARGWGSAFF
TRBV7-2,TRBJ2-1,CASSLAGQRASGAEQFF
TRBV9,TRBJ1-1,CASSVIPTDNTEAFF
TRBV29-1,TRBJ2-7,CSVTGGGSYEQYF
TRBV30,TRBJ2-7,CAWSDGQGPSYEQYF
TRBV2,TRBJ1-5,CASSERTEDQPQHF
TRBV20-1,TRBJ1-1,CSANDRAF
TRBV30,TRBJ2-7,CASAGAGYEQYF
TRBV5-1,TRBJ2-7,CASSLDRREYEQYF
TRBV7-9,TRBJ2-3,CASSPGARQSDTQYF
TRBV2,TRBJ2-7,CASKDGLEQYF
TRBV27,TRBJ2-1,CASSFGYEQFF
TRBV6-5,TRBJ2-2,CASRDRTNTGELFF
TRBV15,TRBJ2-7,CATSRDESGYEQYF
TRBV29-1,TRBJ2-7,CSVRTTSSSSYEQYF
TRBV2,TRBJ2-5,CASRRGGGGQETQYF
TRBV23-1,TRBJ2-7,CASSHLGTGRYEQYF
TRBV29-1,TRBJ1-2,CSLDPGQGFDGYTF
TRBV10-3,TRBJ2-5,CAISEEWSETQYF
TRBV30,TRBJ1-4,CAWSTGTNEKLFF
TRBV7-8,TRBJ2-5,CASTAMSRGRQETQYF
TRBV4-3,TRBJ2-2,CASSQEGEGDTGELFF
TRBV5-1,TRBJ2-3,CASSLESGLAADTQYF
TRBV5-1,TRBJ1-1,CASSADRDTEAFF
TRBV5-4,TRBJ2-6,CASSFDSSGANVLTF
TRBV2,TRBJ1-1,CASRAEEYTEAFF
TRBV4-3,TRBJ2-1,CASSQAGEFLNEQFF
TRBV13,TRBJ2-7,CASSPGKRGDSYEQYF
TRBV12-5,TRBJ2-1,CASGLVSYNEQFF
TRBV30,TRBJ1-5,CAWSGRDRPNQPQHF
TRBV6-6,TRBJ1-1,CASRDKWGGPDTEAFF
TRBV10-3,TRBJ2-7,CAISDVNEQYF
TRBV5-4,TRBJ2-5,CASSRKTGEETQYF
TRBV5-6,TRBJ2-3,CASSDVGGPADTQYF
TRBV6-5,TRBJ1-6,CASSYLSDSPLHF
TRBV7-2,TRBJ2-1,CASSLSGTSYNEQFF
TRBV30,TRBJ1-5,CAWSTRGGRQPQHF
TRBV13,TRBJ1-2,CASSPGALANYGYTF
TRBV29-1,TRBJ2-7,CSAGGTGTGRNEQYF
TRBV9,TRBJ2-1,CASSTRTYNEQFF
TRBV29-1,TRBJ1-1,CSVIRNTEAFF
TRBV29-1,TRBJ2-6,CSVEGSGANVLTF